The 8 T cell receptor beta chains given below trace back to one sample, sequenced in a study of human T cells and chemical hapten exposure. This sample's time point: pre-sensitization, week 0. Treatment denoted: therapeutic diphenylcyclopropenone sensitization with weekly scalp DPC. From the RACE reads, TCRdb called clonotypes with MiXCR, one entry per CDR3 protein. The sample lists under 300,000 distinct CDR3 sequences; around 7.7% were seen once. Sequenced here: whole blood, sampled in connection with sensitization to the hapten diphenylcyclopropenone (DPC). These receptors all come from a man aged 18 to 29 with alopecia areata. Some clones in this sample may be carry-over from other donors' samples.

This clonotype has a single count. A single base separates this from a much larger clone, so it may be a read error. The genes are TRBV29-1 and TRBJ1-1; no clear D gene. The CDR3 has 10 amino acids. The germline V gene has CDR1 SQVTM and CDR2 ANQGSEA. For the CDR3, the DNA is TGCAGCGTGGTCGGGATGGCGGCTTTGTTT. Protein product: CSVVGMAALF.

This clonotype showed up just a few times. This CDR3 reads CASSHRTRGQSPNYGYTF. The CDR3 nucleotides read TGCGCCAGCAGCCATCGAACCAGGGGACAGAGCCCTAACTATGGCTACACCTTC. The V call is TRBV4-1, the J call TRBJ1-2, with 7 bases matching TRBD1. The CDR3 covers 18 residues. The J segment lost 0 bases and the V segment lost 3 bases, leaving 13 bases of the junction unmatched. CDR1 MGHRA and CDR2 YSYEKL come from the germline V gene.

The V call is TRBV7-9, the J call TRBJ1-5, with unresolved D. The CDR3 totals 12 residues. The germline gives CDR1 SEHNR, CDR2 FQNEAQ (reference sequence). Trimming cost V 4 bases and J 7 bases, with 8 bases left between them. The CDR3 DNA is TGTGCCAGCAGCTCTGAGGTACAGCCCCAGCATTTT. It specifies CASSSEVQPQHF.

The chain links TRBV20-1 to TRBJ1-6; perhaps TRBD1 as D (5 bases). The CDR3 is 12 residues long. Germline V gene lookup returns CDR1 DFQATT and CDR2 SNEGSKA (reference sequence). V lost 6 bases and J 5 bases, leaving 8 bases between the germline ends. This CDR3 is CSARGNNSPLHF. The CDR3 DNA sequence: TGCAGTGCCCGGGGCAATAATTCACCCCTCCACTTT.

The table lists this clonotype with a few counts. The chain combines TRBV6-5 with TRBJ1-5; D gene ambiguous. The CDR3 runs to 17 residues. CDR1 and CDR2 (germline): MNHEY, SVGAGI. Between the trimmed V and J ends, which lost 6 bases and 0 bases, there was a span of 18 bases. In DNA, the CDR3 is TGTGCCAGCAGCCCCTCTTTGGAGGTTTATAGCAATCAGCCCCAGCATTTT. Translated, it gives CASSPSLEVYSNQPQHF.

This rearrangement joins TRBV6-1 to TRBJ1-4; 9 bases map to TRBD1. The length of the CDR3 is 12 residues. Per germline, CDR1 MNHNS and CDR2 SASEGT. J gave up 17 bases and V 0 bases, and 4 bases lay outside the gene matches. DNA for the CDR3: TGTGCCAGCAGTGAAGCCCGGGACAGGGCTTTTTTT. This sequence encodes CASSEARDRAFF.

This clonotype was seen repeatedly, ten times or more. The chain is built from TRBV5-6 and TRBJ2-1; maybe TRBD2 (5 bases). Trimming left V 0 bases short and J 1 base short, with 8 bases between. CDR3 length: 15 amino acids. Per the germline V gene, CDR1 is SGHDT and CDR2 is YYEEEE. The CDR3 DNA reads as TGTGCCAGCAGCTTGGCCGGGGAGTCCTACAATGAGCAGTTCTTC. It translates to CASSLAGESYNEQFF.

This clonotype has a count of ten or more. This chain uses TRBV3-1 with TRBJ1-1; D not certain. With 2 bases removed from V and 1 base from J, the gap between germline ends came to 20 bases. Germline V gene lookup returns CDR1 LGHDT and CDR2 YNNKEL (reference sequence). This CDR3 is 18 amino acids long. CDR3 in DNA: TGTGCCAGCAGCCAAATCGCCCATTGGACTAGAGGGAACACTGAAGCTTTCTTT. Encoded protein: CASSQIAHWTRGNTEAFF.